These T cell receptor beta chains were read from a single sample in a study of CD8 T cells in Susac syndrome. From the immunoSEQ multiplex PCR reads, TCRdb called clonotypes with MiXCR, one entry per CDR3 protein. The repertoire has more than 200,000 distinct CDR3 sequences, 90% to 95% of them found once; the top ten carry about 0.13%. The sequencing sample was made of CD8+ T cells from PBMCs. The receptors were gathered from a human donor with multiple sclerosis. CDR3s include the opening cysteine and the closing phenylalanine or tryptophan. The D gene is left open where the match is weak. Not all rows give a size; the values are once, few, many and, for expanded clones, a class.

j_call: TRBJ2-7
v_call: TRBV6-1
d_call: TRBD1
clone_size: NA
cdr3_nt: TGTGCCAGCAGTGAACTGGACAGGGCCCAATACGAGCAGTACTTC
cdr3_aa: CASSELDRAQYEQYF

j_call: TRBJ2-5
v_call: TRBV27
d_call: NA
clone_size: NA
cdr3_nt: TGTGCCAGCAGTTCCATGGGATCACGGGAGACCCAGTACTTC
cdr3_aa: CASSSMGSRETQYF

j_call: TRBJ2-3
v_call: TRBV5-4
d_call: NA
clone_size: NA
cdr3_nt: TGTGCCAGCAGCTTGGAACCCCCACGAACGGGGGCCACAGATACGCAGTATTTT
cdr3_aa: CASSLEPPRTGATDTQYF

j_call: TRBJ2-2
v_call: TRBV19
d_call: NA
clone_size: NA
cdr3_nt: TGTGCCACGGACCGAGAGGGCCAAAGGGCCGGGGAGCTGTTTTTT
cdr3_aa: CATDREGQRAGELFF

j_call: TRBJ2-2
v_call: TRBV27
d_call: NA
clone_size: once
cdr3_nt: TGTGCCAGCAGTTTCGGGGGGCCGAACACCGGGGAGCTGTTTTTT
cdr3_aa: CASSFGGPNTGELFF

j_call: TRBJ1-5
v_call: TRBV7-8
d_call: NA
clone_size: NA
cdr3_nt: TGTGCCAGCAGCTTAGCCAAAAGGGGGGGCTGGCAGCCCCAGCATTTT
cdr3_aa: CASSLAKRGGWQPQHF

j_call: TRBJ2-2
v_call: TRBV4-1
d_call: NA
clone_size: NA
cdr3_nt: TGCGCCAGCAGACAAGAGGGCGGGAACACCGGGGAGCTGTTTTTT
cdr3_aa: CASRQEGGNTGELFF

j_call: TRBJ1-4
v_call: TRBV4-1
d_call: NA
clone_size: NA
cdr3_nt: TGCGCCAGCAGCCGATATCATGAGAGGGGCCCGGGAACTAATGAAAAACTGTTTTTT
cdr3_aa: CASSRYHERGPGTNEKLFF

j_call: TRBJ2-2
v_call: TRBV24-1
d_call: NA
clone_size: NA
cdr3_nt: TGTGCCACCAGCGGGTCTGGACACGGGGAGCTGTTTTTT
cdr3_aa: CATSGSGHGELFF

j_call: TRBJ2-7
v_call: TRBV5-6
d_call: TRBD1
clone_size: NA
cdr3_nt: TGTGCCAGCAGCTTGGGGACAGGTTACGAGCAGTACTTC
cdr3_aa: CASSLGTGYEQYF

j_call: TRBJ2-1
v_call: TRBV3-1
d_call: TRBD2
clone_size: NA
cdr3_nt: TGTGCCAGCAGCCAGGTCGGGAGGGCAAATGAGCAGTTCTTC
cdr3_aa: CASSQVGRANEQFF

j_call: TRBJ1-1
v_call: TRBV2
d_call: TRBD1
clone_size: NA
cdr3_nt: TGTGCCAGCAGTATTTCGGGACAGGGTTACACTGAAGCTTTCTTT
cdr3_aa: CASSISGQGYTEAFF

j_call: TRBJ2-7
v_call: TRBV27
d_call: TRBD1
clone_size: NA
cdr3_nt: TGTGCCAGCAGTTGGGGGACAGGGTCCTACGAGCAGTACTTC
cdr3_aa: CASSWGTGSYEQYF

j_call: TRBJ1-1
v_call: TRBV5-4
d_call: TRBD1
clone_size: NA
cdr3_nt: TGTGCCAGCAGCTTGGCCCCGGGACAGGGTCTCTCTGAAGCTTTCTTT
cdr3_aa: CASSLAPGQGLSEAFF

j_call: TRBJ2-1
v_call: TRBV15
d_call: TRBD2
clone_size: few
cdr3_nt: TGTGCCACCAGCAGAGATTCTAGCGGGGGAGAGCAGTTCTTC
cdr3_aa: CATSRDSSGGEQFF

j_call: TRBJ2-5
v_call: TRBV20-1
d_call: NA
clone_size: NA
cdr3_nt: TGCAGTGCCTTGATAGGCTTACAACCCGAGACCCAGTACTTC
cdr3_aa: CSALIGLQPETQYF

j_call: TRBJ1-1
v_call: TRBV24-1
d_call: TRBD1
clone_size: NA
cdr3_nt: TGTGCCACGCGAACACGGACAGGTGAAGCTTTCTTT
cdr3_aa: CATRTRTGEAFF

j_call: TRBJ2-7
v_call: TRBV20-1
d_call: NA
clone_size: NA
cdr3_nt: TGCAGTGCTACCTCTAAGGGCGAGCAGTACTTC
cdr3_aa: CSATSKGEQYF

j_call: TRBJ1-2
v_call: TRBV6-1
d_call: NA
clone_size: NA
cdr3_nt: TGTGCCAGCAGAGGGGAAGGTCTTTATGGCTACACCTTC
cdr3_aa: CASRGEGLYGYTF

j_call: TRBJ1-2
v_call: TRBV27
d_call: NA
clone_size: NA
cdr3_nt: TGTGCCAGCAGTTTAGGGGCGGGGGTGGACTATGGCTACACCTTC
cdr3_aa: CASSLGAGVDYGYTF

j_call: TRBJ2-7
v_call: TRBV29-1
d_call: NA
clone_size: NA
cdr3_nt: TGCAGCGTTGAAGTGATGGGGAGGGAGCAGTACTTC
cdr3_aa: CSVEVMGREQYF

j_call: TRBJ2-2
v_call: TRBV6-2/TRBV6-3
d_call: TRBD2
clone_size: NA
cdr3_nt: TGTGCCAGCTGTGGACTAGCCGTCGCCGGGGAGCTGTTTTTT
cdr3_aa: CASCGLAVAGELFF

j_call: TRBJ2-7
v_call: TRBV21-1
d_call: NA
clone_size: NA
cdr3_nt: TGTGCCAGCAGCAACGGTCGTGGCGAGCAGTACTTC
cdr3_aa: CASSNGRGEQYF

j_call: TRBJ2-3
v_call: TRBV7-8
d_call: NA
clone_size: NA
cdr3_nt: TGTGCCAGCAGCTTAGAGGGGACTTACACAGATACGCAGTATTTT
cdr3_aa: CASSLEGTYTDTQYF

j_call: TRBJ2-2
v_call: TRBV10-3
d_call: NA
clone_size: NA
cdr3_nt: TGTGCCATCAGTGAGTCGCCGGGGGATCCCGGGGAGCTGTTTTTT
cdr3_aa: CAISESPGDPGELFF

j_call: TRBJ1-1
v_call: TRBV7-3
d_call: NA
clone_size: NA
cdr3_nt: TGTGCCAGCAGCTTATCGGGATCGGGCACTGAAGCTTTCTTT
cdr3_aa: CASSLSGSGTEAFF

j_call: TRBJ2-1
v_call: TRBV30
d_call: TRBD1
clone_size: NA
cdr3_nt: TGTGCCTGGAGTGTGGGGCCCCCAGGGGGCTATCTGGATGAGCAGTTCTTC
cdr3_aa: CAWSVGPPGGYLDEQFF

j_call: TRBJ2-2
v_call: TRBV7-2
d_call: NA
clone_size: NA
cdr3_nt: TGTGCCAGCAGCGACGGACGGGAGCTGTTTTTT
cdr3_aa: CASSDGRELFF